What follows is one TCR beta chain and its context. Its antigen is unidentified. Assays were performed on 95,000 to 100,000 TCR templates per sample. Produced via immunoSEQ multiplex PCR; TCRdb's table is partial and in-frame only. Of around 100,000 clones in the sample, 90% to 95% are singletons; the top ten hold around 0.73%. The sample belongs to a study of siplizumab effects on memory and regulatory T cells. Study conclusions and caveats: Apparently more diverse than memory cells, naive T cells also seemed major alloresponse contributors. Proliferating siplizumab-cultured Tregs lacked confirmed suppressive function.

The V gene lost 4 bases and the J gene lost 0 bases, with 16 bases spanning the gap. CDR3 length equals 17 residues. CDR1 and CDR2 from the germline V gene are MNHNS and SASEGT. The sample was Tregs sorted from blood. The chain combines TRBV6-1 with TRBJ1-3, with D hard to call. The clonotype comes from a human donor in good health. CDR3 loop: CASSGSAILSSGNTIYF. For the CDR3, the DNA is TGTGCCAGCAGTGGATCGGCGATTCTTAGCTCTGGAAACACCATATATTTT.